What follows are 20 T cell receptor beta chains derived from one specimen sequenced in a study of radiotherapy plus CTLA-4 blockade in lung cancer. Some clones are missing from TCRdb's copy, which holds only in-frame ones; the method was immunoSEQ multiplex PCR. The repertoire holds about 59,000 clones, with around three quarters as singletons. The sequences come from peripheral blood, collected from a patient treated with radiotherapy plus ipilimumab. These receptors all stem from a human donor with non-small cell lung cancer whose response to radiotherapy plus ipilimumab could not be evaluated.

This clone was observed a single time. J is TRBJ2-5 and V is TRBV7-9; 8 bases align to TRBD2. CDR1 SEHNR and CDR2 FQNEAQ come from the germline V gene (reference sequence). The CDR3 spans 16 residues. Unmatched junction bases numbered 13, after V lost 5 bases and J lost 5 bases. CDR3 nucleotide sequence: TGTGCCAGCAGCCCCTCTTTTGCGGGAGGTCAGGAGACCCAGTACTTC. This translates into CASSPSFAGGQETQYF.

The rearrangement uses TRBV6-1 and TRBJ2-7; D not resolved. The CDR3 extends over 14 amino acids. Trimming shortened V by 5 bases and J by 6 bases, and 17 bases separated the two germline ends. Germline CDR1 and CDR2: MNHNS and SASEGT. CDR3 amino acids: CASSPLSGPREQYF. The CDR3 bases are TGTGCCAGCAGTCCGCTATCGGGTCCGCGCGAGCAGTACTTC.

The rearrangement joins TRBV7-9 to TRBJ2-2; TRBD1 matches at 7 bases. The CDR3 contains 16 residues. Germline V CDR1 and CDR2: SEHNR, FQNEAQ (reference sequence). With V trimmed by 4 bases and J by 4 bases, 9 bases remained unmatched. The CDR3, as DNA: TGTGCCAGCAGCTCTGGGGACAGAGACTTCACCGGGGAGCTGTTTTTT. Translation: CASSSGDRDFTGELFF.

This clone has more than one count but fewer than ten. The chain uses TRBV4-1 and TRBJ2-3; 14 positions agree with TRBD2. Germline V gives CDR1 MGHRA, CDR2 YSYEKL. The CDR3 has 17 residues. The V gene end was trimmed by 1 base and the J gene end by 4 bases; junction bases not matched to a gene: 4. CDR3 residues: CASSQVGLAGVADTQYF. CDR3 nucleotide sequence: TGCGCCAGCAGCCAAGTGGGACTAGCGGGGGTAGCAGATACGCAGTATTTT.

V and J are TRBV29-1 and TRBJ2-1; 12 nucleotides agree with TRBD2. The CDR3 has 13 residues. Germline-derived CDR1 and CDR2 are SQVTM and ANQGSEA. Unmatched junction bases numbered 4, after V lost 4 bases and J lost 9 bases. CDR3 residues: CSVGTSGDGEQFF. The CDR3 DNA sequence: TGCAGCGTTGGGACTAGCGGGGACGGTGAGCAGTTCTTC.

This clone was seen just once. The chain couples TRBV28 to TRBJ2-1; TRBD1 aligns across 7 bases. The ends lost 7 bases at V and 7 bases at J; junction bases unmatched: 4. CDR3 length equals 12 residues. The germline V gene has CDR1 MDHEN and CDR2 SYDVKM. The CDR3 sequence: CASIDRENEQFF. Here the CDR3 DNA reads TGTGCCAGCATAGACAGGGAAAATGAGCAGTTCTTC.

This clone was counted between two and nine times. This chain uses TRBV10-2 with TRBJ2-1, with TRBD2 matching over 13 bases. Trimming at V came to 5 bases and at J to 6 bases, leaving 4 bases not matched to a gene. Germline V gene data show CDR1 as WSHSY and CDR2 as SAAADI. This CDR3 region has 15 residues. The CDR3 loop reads CASSKLAGGPNEQFF. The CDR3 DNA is TGCGCCAGCAGTAAACTAGCGGGAGGGCCCAATGAGCAGTTCTTC.

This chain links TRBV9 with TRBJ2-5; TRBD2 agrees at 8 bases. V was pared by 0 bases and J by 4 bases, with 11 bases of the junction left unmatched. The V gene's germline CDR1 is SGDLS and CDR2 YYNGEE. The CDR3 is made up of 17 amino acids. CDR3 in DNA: TGTGCCAGCAGCGTAGGGGGCAGTAATAGCGGGACAGAGACCCAGTACTTC. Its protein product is CASSVGGSNSGTETQYF.

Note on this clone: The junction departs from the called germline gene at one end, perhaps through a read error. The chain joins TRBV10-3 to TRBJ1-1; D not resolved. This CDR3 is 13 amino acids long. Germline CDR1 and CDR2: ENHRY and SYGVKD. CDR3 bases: TGTGCCACCAGTGGTCCAGAGAACACTGAAGCTTTCTTT. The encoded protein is CATSGPENTEAFF.

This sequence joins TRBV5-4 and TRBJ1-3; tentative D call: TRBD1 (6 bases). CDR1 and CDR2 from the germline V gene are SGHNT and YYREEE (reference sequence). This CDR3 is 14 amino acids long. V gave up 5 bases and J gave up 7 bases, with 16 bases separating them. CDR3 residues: CASSFGTRDNTIYF. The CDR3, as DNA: TGTGCCAGCAGTTTCGGGACACGGGATAACACCATATATTTT.

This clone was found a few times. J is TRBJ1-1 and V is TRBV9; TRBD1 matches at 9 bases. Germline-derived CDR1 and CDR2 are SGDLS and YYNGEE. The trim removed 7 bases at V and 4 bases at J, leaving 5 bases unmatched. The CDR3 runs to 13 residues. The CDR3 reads CASGTGSSTEAFF. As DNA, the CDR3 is TGTGCCAGCGGGACAGGGTCCTCCACTGAAGCTTTCTTT.

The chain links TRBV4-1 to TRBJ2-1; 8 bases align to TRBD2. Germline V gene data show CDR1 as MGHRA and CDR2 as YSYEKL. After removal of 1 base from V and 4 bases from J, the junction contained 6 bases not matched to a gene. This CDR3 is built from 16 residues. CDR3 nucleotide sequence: TGCGCCAGCAGCCAAGTCGGCCTAGCGGGTTACAATGAGCAGTTCTTC. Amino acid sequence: CASSQVGLAGYNEQFF.

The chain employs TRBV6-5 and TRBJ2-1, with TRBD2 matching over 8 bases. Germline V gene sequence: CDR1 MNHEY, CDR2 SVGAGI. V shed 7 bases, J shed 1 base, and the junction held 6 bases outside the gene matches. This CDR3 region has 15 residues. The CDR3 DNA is TGTGCCAGCAAAAGGGCGGGAGGATCCTACAATGAGCAGTTCTTC. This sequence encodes CASKRAGGSYNEQFF.

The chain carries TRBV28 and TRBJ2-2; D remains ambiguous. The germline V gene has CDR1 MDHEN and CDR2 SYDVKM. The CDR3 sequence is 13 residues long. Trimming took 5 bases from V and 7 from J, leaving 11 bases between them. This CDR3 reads CASSTQQDGELFF. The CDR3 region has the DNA TGTGCCAGCAGTACACAGCAGGACGGGGAGCTGTTTTTT.

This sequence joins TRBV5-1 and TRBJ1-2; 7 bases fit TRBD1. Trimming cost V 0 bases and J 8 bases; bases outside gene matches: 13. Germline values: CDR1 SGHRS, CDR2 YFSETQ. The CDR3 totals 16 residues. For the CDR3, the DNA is TGCGCCAGCAGCTTGGATGGGGACAGCCCCAAAGAGGGCTACACCTTC. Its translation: CASSLDGDSPKEGYTF.

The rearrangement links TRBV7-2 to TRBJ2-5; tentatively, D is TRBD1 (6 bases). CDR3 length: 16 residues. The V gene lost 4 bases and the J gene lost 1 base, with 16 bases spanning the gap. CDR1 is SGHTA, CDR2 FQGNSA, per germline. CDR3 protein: CASSSAVGASQETQYF. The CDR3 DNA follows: TGTGCCAGCAGCTCAGCAGTGGGGGCCTCCCAAGAGACCCAGTACTTC.

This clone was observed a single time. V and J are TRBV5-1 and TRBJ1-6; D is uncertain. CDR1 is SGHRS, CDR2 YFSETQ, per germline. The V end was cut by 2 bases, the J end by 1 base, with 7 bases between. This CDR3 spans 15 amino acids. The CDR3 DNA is TGCGCCAGCAGCTTAGCGGGTTCCTATAATTCACCCCTCCACTTT. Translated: CASSLAGSYNSPLHF.

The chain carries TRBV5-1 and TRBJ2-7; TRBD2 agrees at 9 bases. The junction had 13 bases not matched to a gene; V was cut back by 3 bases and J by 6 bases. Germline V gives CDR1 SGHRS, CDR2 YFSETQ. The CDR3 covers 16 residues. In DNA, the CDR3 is TGCGCCAGCAGCTCTCTAGTAGCGGGAGAGGTCTCCGAGCAGTACTTC. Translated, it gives CASSSLVAGEVSEQYF.

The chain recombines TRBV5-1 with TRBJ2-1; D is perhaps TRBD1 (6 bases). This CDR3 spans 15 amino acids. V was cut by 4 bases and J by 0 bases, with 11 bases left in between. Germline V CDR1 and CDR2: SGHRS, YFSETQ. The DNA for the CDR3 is TGCGCCAGCAGCGCCGGACAGAGCTCCTACAATGAGCAGTTCTTC. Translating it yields CASSAGQSSYNEQFF. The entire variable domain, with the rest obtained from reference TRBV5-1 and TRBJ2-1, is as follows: KAGVTQTPRYLIKTRGQQVTLSCSPISGHRSVSWYQQTPGQGLQFLFEYFSETQRNKGNFPGRFSGRQFSNSRSEMNVSTLELGDSALYLCASSAGQSSYNEQFFGPGTRLTVL.

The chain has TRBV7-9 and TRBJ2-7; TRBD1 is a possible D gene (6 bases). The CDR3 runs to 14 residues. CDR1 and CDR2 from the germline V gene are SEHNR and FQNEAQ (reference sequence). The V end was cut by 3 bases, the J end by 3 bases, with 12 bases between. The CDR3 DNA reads TGTGCCAGCAGCTTTAGAGGACAGAACTACGAGCAGTACTTC. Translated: CASSFRGQNYEQYF. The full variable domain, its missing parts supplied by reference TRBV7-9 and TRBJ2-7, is DTGVSQNPRHKITKRGQNVTFRCDPISEHNRLYWYRQTLGQGPEFLTYFQNEAQLEKSRLLSDRFSAERPKGSFSTLEIQRTEQGDSAMYLCASSFRGQNYEQYFGPGTRLTVT.